This T cell receptor (beta chain) stems from a study of T cell responses to AZD1222 COVID-19 vaccine. Study conclusions and caveats: Baseline serostatus was positive in only a handful of AZD1222 recipients.

Second-dose intervals near 4 or 12 weeks were combined. About this clone itself: Its antigen is as yet unknown.

This CDR3 region has 14 residues. V shed 4 bases, J shed 5 bases, and the junction held 5 bases outside the gene matches. CDR1 and CDR2 (germline): MNHEY, SVGEGT. The assay was immunoSEQ multiplex PCR, and TCRdb's table has in-frame clones only and misses some. This sample has 150,000 to 180,000 clones, with over 70% found just once. The material sequenced was peripheral blood, taken 28 days after the second AZD1222 dose. This TCR was recovered from an adult who received the AZD1222 COVID-19 vaccine. The rearrangement links TRBV6-2 or TRBV6-3 to TRBJ1-1; 9 nucleotides line up with TRBD1. The CDR3 region has the DNA TGTGCCAGCAGTTTCGGACAGGGGAGGACTGAAGCTTTCTTT. Amino acids: CASSFGQGRTEAFF.